Sequencing of this T cell receptor (beta chain) was carried out in a study of blood T cells in healthy people across ages. Germline CDR1 and CDR2: SQVTM and ANQGSEA. There are 14 residues in the CDR3. Sample-barcoded 5' priming and a J-beta primer mix drove a second PCR of roughly 7 to 11 cycles. TCRdb re-called the 5' RACE reads through MiXCR, storing one row per CDR3 protein. The profile shows fewer than 700,000 distinct CDR3 sequences, roughly 41% of them singletons. This TCR was recovered from a man older than 75 in good health. Sequenced: blood. The genes are TRBV29-1 and TRBJ2-1; D is unresolved. The DNA end favors TRBJ2-7, so the J call may be wrong. The DNA for the CDR3 is TGCAGCGTTGAAGGGGGTCTCTCCTACAATGAGCAGTACTTC. It yields the protein CSVEGGLSYNEQYF.